This passage covers 24 T cell receptor beta chains from one sample sequenced in a study of cytomegalovirus exposure and HLA in healthy donors. Both 60 Vbeta primers and 13 Jbeta primers went into the PCR. This table comes from immunoSEQ multiplex PCR, and its TCRdb copy is limited to in-frame clones, with some not included. This table holds roughly 110,000 clones, roughly 73% found once. Sequencing was performed on PBMCs. The origin of the receptors is a man in his thirties or forties in good health and CMV-seronegative.

In its sample, this clone was seen a few times. The chain is built from TRBV15 and TRBJ2-5; 7 bases are a match to TRBD1. Losses at the gene ends were 2 bases for V and 2 bases for J; bases not matched to a gene: 5. The CDR3 contains 15 residues. In germline, CDR1 is LNHNV, CDR2 YYDKDF (reference sequence). The CDR3: CATSRRRTGQETQYF. The CDR3 DNA reads as TGTGCCACCAGCAGACGCCGGACAGGTCAAGAGACCCAGTACTTC.

The genes are TRBV15 and TRBJ1-2; D remains ambiguous. Germline CDR1 and CDR2: LNHNV and YYDKDF (reference sequence). V lost 0 bases and J lost 1, with 15 bases in between. CDR3 length equals 17 residues. As DNA, the CDR3 is TGTGCCACCAGCAGAGAGAGAGGGTGGGCATTTAACTATGGCTACACCTTC. It is translated as CATSRERGWAFNYGYTF.

The chain joins TRBV28 to TRBJ2-5, with 7 bases lining up with TRBD2. J lost 4 bases, V lost 1 base, and 9 bases had no gene match. The CDR3 consists of 16 residues. The V gene's germline CDR1 is MDHEN and CDR2 SYDVKM. The DNA for the CDR3 is TGTGCCAGCAGTTTATTGGAGAGCGGGAACGGAGAGACCCAGTACTTC. This encodes CASSLLESGNGETQYF.

The rearrangement joins TRBV9 to TRBJ2-1, with 10 bases that match TRBD2. The length of the CDR3 is 15 residues. Unmatched junction bases numbered 7, after V lost 1 base and J lost 9 bases. Looked up from germline, CDR1 is SGDLS and CDR2 is YYNGEE. This chain's CDR3 is CASSVFERGGLEQFF. The CDR3, as DNA: TGTGCCAGCAGCGTATTTGAGCGGGGGGGCCTTGAGCAGTTCTTC.

The chain links TRBV9 to TRBJ2-7; 8 nucleotides match TRBD2. This CDR3 region has 15 residues. Trimming took 2 bases from V and 8 from J; bases not matched to a gene: 12. CDR1 SGDLS and CDR2 YYNGEE come from the germline V gene. DNA for the CDR3: TGTGCCAGCAGCGTGGCCGACGGGGCTAGCGGGCAGCAGTACTTC. Residues: CASSVADGASGQQYF.

The chain uses TRBV9 and TRBJ2-7; a possible D gene is TRBD2 (5 bases). CDR3 length equals 15 residues. From germline, CDR1 is SGDLS and CDR2 YYNGEE. V gave up 2 bases and J gave up 4 bases, with 16 bases separating them. CDR3 nucleotides: TGTGCCAGCAGCGTTGACCTCGGTGGAGGTTACGAGCAGTACTTC. Its protein product is CASSVDLGGGYEQYF.

V usage is TRBV7-9 and J usage is TRBJ2-3, with D tentatively TRBD2 (7 bases). V lost 4 bases to trimming and J lost 6 bases, with 14 bases between them. This CDR3 has 14 residues. The V gene's germline CDR1 is SEHNR and CDR2 FQNEAQ (reference sequence). The DNA of the CDR3 is TGTGCCAGCAGCTCGAGGGGGGGTTGGGATACGCAGTATTTT. Its protein is CASSSRGGWDTQYF.

The chain carries TRBV27 and TRBJ2-7; D remains unclear. V was clipped by 8 bases and J by 6 bases, with 20 bases between them. The germline gives CDR1 MNHEY, CDR2 SMNVEV (reference sequence). The CDR3 is 14 amino acids. The CDR3: CASGLAGNSPEQYF. CDR3 nucleotides: TGTGCCAGCGGGTTGGCAGGAAATAGTCCCGAGCAGTACTTC.

This chain links TRBV4-1 with TRBJ1-1; possible D gene TRBD1, 5 bases. Germline loops: CDR1 MGHRA, CDR2 YSYEKL. Deletions cut 7 bases from V and 0 bases from J, with 24 bases between. This CDR3 comprises 18 residues. The CDR3 loop is CASNRRGEVSLMNTEAFF. The CDR3 DNA sequence: TGCGCCAGCAACCGACGAGGGGAGGTTTCCCTCATGAACACTGAAGCTTTCTTT.

The sample holds a few counts of this clone. This sequence joins TRBV30 and TRBJ1-2, with D tentatively TRBD1 (6 bases). The CDR3 sequence is 11 residues long. Per germline, CDR1 GTSNPN and CDR2 SVGIG (reference sequence). The V end lost 3 bases, the J end lost 13 bases, and 15 bases lay between the germline ends. The CDR3 reads CAWRQGLGGTF. In DNA form, the CDR3 reads TGTGCCTGGAGGCAGGGGTTAGGCGGCACCTTC.

This clone was seen only a few times. The chain links TRBV6-5 to TRBJ1-2; the D is unclear. Germline-derived CDR1 and CDR2 are MNHEY and SVGAGI. The length of the CDR3 is 13 residues. V lost 8 bases and J lost 4, with 14 bases in between. CDR3 residues: CASVAGRAYGYTF. The CDR3 DNA is TGTGCCAGCGTTGCGGGAAGGGCCTATGGCTACACCTTC.

The CDR3 nucleotides are TGTGCCAGCAGTGAATACATTCAGCCCCAGCATTTT. Amino acids: CASSEYIQPQHF. This chain uses TRBV2 with TRBJ1-5; D not resolved. V shed 2 bases and J shed 6 bases, with 5 bases lying between them. This CDR3 has 12 residues. Germline values: CDR1 SNHLY, CDR2 FYNNEI.

This chain connects TRBV6-5 to TRBJ1-2, with TRBD1 matching 9 bases. CDR1 and CDR2 (germline): MNHEY, SVGAGI. Unmatched junction bases numbered 4, after V lost 4 bases and J lost 4 bases. The CDR3 has 14 amino acids. The CDR3 sequence is CASSSTGGRYGYTF. The CDR3 DNA reads as TGTGCCAGCAGTTCCACAGGGGGCCGCTATGGCTACACCTTC.

The chain uses TRBV2 and TRBJ2-7; the D gene is possibly TRBD1 (6 bases). V lost 5 bases, J lost 4 bases, and 18 bases lay in between. This CDR3 comprises 15 residues. Germline V gene sequence: CDR1 SNHLY, CDR2 FYNNEI. CDR3 DNA sequence: TGTGCCAGCAGTAGTTACGGACAGTTAAGATACGAGCAGTACTTC. This codes for CASSSYGQLRYEQYF.

This clone was seen once. CDR3 protein: CASSLDWGLYGYTF. The CDR3 DNA follows: TGTGCCAGCAGCTTAGATTGGGGGCTCTATGGCTACACCTTC. J is TRBJ1-2 and V is TRBV7-2; possible D gene TRBD1, 6 bases. Germline lookup yields CDR1 SGHTA and CDR2 FQGNSA. V was pared by 1 base and J by 4 bases, with 10 bases between. The CDR3 is 14 amino acids.

The chain is built from TRBV7-8 and TRBJ2-7, with 10 positions matching TRBD1. The junction had 8 bases not matched to a gene; V was cut back by 5 bases and J by 7 bases. CDR1 and CDR2 (germline): SGHVS, FQNEAQ. The CDR3 runs to 14 residues. This CDR3 reads CASSLRQGAGEQYF. CDR3 sequence (DNA): TGTGCCAGCAGCCTGAGACAGGGGGCGGGAGAGCAGTACTTC.

The CDR3 nucleotides are TGCGCCAGCAGCTGGACAGGGATTTCGGCTGGGGCCAACGTCCTGACTTTC. This gives the protein CASSWTGISAGANVLTF. The V and J genes are TRBV5-1 and TRBJ2-6; TRBD1 aligns across 8 bases. J was trimmed by 2 bases and V by 3 bases; bases with no gene match: 7. Germline V gene data show CDR1 as SGHRS and CDR2 as YFSETQ. The length of the CDR3 is 17 residues. Full variable domain (outside the CDR3, taken from reference TRBV5-1 and TRBJ2-6): KAGVTQTPRYLIKTRGQQVTLSCSPISGHRSVSWYQQTPGQGLQFLFEYFSETQRNKGNFPGRFSGRQFSNSRSEMNVSTLELGDSALYLCASSWTGISAGANVLTFGAGSRLTVL.

This clone was detected a few times. The chain employs TRBV19 and TRBJ1-2; D ambiguous. The CDR3 sequence is 15 residues long. V was pared by 1 base and J by 8 bases, with 17 bases between. CDR1 and CDR2 from the germline V gene are LNHDA and SQIVND (reference sequence). The CDR3 coding sequence is TGTGCCAGTAGTATAGGTCCGGGAGGGAGATCCGGCTACACCTTC. Protein sequence: CASSIGPGGRSGYTF.

This sequence joins TRBV28 and TRBJ2-7; TRBD1 matches 7 bases. V lost 5 bases and J lost 3; bases outside the gene matches: 7. Germline lookup yields CDR1 MDHEN and CDR2 SYDVKM. The CDR3 runs to 14 residues. The CDR3 is CASSTTQGFYEQYF. The CDR3 DNA follows: TGTGCCAGCAGTACAACACAGGGGTTCTACGAGCAGTACTTC.

The rearrangement uses TRBV29-1 and TRBJ2-2, with 7 bases that match TRBD2. Germline V gives CDR1 SQVTM, CDR2 ANQGSEA. V lost 5 bases, J lost 6 bases, and 9 bases stayed unmatched. The CDR3 runs to 14 residues. The DNA for the CDR3 is TGCAGCGTTCAGCGGGACCCAAACGCCGGGGAGCTGTTTTTT. Its protein is CSVQRDPNAGELFF.

This clone was recorded a few times. This chain links TRBV19 with TRBJ1-1; no firm D call. Trimming took 2 bases from V and 3 from J, leaving 7 bases between them. The germline V gene encodes CDR1 LNHDA and CDR2 SQIVND (reference sequence). This CDR3 has 13 residues. In DNA form, the CDR3 reads TGTGCCAGTAGTATATCCCGCGACACTGAAGCTTTCTTT. It encodes CASSISRDTEAFF.

V gene TRBV7-8 combines with J gene TRBJ1-1, with D possibly being TRBD1 (6 bases). The length of the CDR3 is 11 residues. Trimming shortened V by 5 bases and J by 13 bases, and 14 bases separated the two germline ends. CDR1 SGHVS and CDR2 FQNEAQ come from the germline V gene. This chain's CDR3 is CASSHGDKHFF. The CDR3 DNA reads TGTGCCAGCAGCCATGGGGACAAGCATTTCTTT.

This chain links TRBV7-3 with TRBJ1-1; the match to TRBD1 covers 8 bases. The CDR3 has 14 residues. The V segment lost 8 bases and the J segment 1 base; nucleotides outside the gene matches: 6. CDR1 and CDR2 (germline): SGHTA, FQGTGA. CDR3 bases: TGTGCCAGCTCCGAACAGGGGGGGAACACTGAAGCTTTCTTT. As protein: CASSEQGGNTEAFF.

The chain joins TRBV28 to TRBJ1-2; 10 bases are shared with TRBD1. Germline trimming cut 6 bases from V and 8 bases from J; bases unmatched to any gene: 18. This CDR3 has 17 residues. Per the germline V gene, CDR1 is MDHEN and CDR2 is SYDVKM. The CDR3 DNA follows: TGTGCCAGCAGCTTGGCCGCGACAGGGGGCTCTCGGGGCGGCTACACCTTC. Its translation is CASSLAATGGSRGGYTF.